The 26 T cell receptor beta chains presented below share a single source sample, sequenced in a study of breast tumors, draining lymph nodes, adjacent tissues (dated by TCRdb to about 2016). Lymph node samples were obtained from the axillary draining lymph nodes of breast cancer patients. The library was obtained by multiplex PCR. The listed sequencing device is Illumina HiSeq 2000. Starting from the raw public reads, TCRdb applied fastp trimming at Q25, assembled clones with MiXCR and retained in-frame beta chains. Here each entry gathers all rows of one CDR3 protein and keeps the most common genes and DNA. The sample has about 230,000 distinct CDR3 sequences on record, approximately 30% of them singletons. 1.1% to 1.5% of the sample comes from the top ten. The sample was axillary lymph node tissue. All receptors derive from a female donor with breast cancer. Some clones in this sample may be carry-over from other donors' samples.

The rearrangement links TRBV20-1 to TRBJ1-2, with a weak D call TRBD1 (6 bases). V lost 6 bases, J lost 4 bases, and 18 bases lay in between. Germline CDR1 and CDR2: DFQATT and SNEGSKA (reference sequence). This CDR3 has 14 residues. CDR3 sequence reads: CSALPAGAPYGYTF. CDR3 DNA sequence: TGCAGTGCCCTCCCGGCAGGGGCTCCCTATGGCTACACCTTC.

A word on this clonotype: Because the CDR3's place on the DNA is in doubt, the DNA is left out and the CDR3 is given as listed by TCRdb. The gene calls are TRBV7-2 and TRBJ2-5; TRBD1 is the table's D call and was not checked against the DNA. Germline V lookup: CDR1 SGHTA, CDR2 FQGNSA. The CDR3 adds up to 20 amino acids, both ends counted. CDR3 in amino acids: CASSLTPDQLLTFGAETQYF.

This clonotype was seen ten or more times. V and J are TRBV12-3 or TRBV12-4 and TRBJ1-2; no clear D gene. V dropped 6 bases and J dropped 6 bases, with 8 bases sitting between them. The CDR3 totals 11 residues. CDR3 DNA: TGTGCCAGCAGGGGAAGAGATGGCTACACCTTC. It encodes CASRGRDGYTF.

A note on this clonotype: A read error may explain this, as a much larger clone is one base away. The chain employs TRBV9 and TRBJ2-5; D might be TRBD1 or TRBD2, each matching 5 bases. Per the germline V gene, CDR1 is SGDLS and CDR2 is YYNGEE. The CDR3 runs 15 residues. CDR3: CASSSTTGRQETPYF. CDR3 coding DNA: TGTGCCAGCAGCTCAACAACGGGGCGCCAAGAGACCCCGTACTTC.

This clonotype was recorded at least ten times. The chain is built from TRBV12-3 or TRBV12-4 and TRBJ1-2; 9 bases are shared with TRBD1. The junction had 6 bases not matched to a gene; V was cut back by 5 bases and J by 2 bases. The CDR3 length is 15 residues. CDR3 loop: CASSVTGTGNYGYTF. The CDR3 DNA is TGTGCCAGCAGTGTCACCGGGACAGGGAACTATGGCTACACCTTC.

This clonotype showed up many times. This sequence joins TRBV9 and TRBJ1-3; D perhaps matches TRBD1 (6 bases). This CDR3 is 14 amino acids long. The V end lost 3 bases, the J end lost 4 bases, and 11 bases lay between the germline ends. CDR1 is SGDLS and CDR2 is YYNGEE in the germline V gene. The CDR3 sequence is CASSDTGSGNTIYF. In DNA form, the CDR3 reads TGTGCCAGCAGCGATACAGGGAGCGGAAACACCATATATTTT.

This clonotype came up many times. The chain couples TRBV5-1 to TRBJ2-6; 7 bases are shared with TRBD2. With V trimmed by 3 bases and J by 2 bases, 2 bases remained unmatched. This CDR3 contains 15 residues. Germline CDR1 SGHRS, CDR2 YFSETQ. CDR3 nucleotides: TGCGCCAGCAGCTACGGGGGGACTGGGGCCAACGTCCTGACTTTC. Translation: CASSYGGTGANVLTF.

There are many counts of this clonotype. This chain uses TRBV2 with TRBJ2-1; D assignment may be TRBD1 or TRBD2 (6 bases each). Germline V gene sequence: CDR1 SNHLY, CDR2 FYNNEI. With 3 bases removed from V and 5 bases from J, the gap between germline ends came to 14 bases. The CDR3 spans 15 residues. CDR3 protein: CASSEFRRGNNEQFF. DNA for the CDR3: TGTGCCAGCAGTGAGTTCCGGAGGGGGAACAATGAGCAGTTCTTC. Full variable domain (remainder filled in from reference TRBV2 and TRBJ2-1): EPEVTQTPSHQVTQMGQEVILRCVPISNHLYFYWYRQILGQKVEFLVSFYNNEISEKSEIFDDQFSVERPDGSNFTLKIRSTKLEDSAMYFCASSEFRRGNNEQFFGPGTRLTVL.

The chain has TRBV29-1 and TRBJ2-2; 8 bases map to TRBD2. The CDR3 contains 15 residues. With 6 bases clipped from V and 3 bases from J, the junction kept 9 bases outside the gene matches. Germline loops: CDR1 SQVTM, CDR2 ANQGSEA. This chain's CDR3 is CSVGIAGWDTGELFF. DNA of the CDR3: TGCAGCGTCGGGATAGCGGGATGGGACACCGGGGAGCTGTTTTTT.

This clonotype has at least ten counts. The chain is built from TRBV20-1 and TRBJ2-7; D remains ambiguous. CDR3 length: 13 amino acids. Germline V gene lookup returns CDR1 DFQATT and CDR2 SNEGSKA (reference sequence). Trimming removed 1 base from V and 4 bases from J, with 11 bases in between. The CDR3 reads CSARATTRYEQYF. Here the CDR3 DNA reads TGCAGTGCTAGAGCCACCACCCGGTACGAGCAGTACTTC.

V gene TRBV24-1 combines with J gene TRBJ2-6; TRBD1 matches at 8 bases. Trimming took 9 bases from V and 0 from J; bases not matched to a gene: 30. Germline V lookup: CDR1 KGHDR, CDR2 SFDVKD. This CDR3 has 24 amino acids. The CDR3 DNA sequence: TGTGCCACCGGGAGACAGGGGATATTGCGGGGAGTCCCCGGGCTGTGCTCTGGGGCCAACGTCCTGACTTTC. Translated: CATGRQGILRGVPGLCSGANVLTF.

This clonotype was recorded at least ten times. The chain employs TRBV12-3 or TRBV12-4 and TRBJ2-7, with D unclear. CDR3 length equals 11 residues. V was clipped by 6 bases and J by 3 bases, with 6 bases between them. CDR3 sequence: CASSRYYEQYF. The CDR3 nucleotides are TGTGCCAGCAGCCGATACTACGAGCAGTACTTC.

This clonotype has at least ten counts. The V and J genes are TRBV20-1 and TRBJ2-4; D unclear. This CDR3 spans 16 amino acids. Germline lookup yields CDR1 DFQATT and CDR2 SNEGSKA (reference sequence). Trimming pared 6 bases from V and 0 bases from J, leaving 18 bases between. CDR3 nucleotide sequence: TGCAGTGCAGATAACGAACTGGTAGAAGCCAAAAACATTCAGTACTTC. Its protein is CSADNELVEAKNIQYF.

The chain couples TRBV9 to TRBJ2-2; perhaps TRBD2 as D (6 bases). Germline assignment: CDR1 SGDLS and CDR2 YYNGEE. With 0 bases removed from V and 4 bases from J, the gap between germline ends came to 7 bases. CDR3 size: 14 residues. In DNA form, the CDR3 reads TGTGCCAGCAGCGTAGGGGGACTCACCGGGGAGCTGTTTTTT. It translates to CASSVGGLTGELFF.

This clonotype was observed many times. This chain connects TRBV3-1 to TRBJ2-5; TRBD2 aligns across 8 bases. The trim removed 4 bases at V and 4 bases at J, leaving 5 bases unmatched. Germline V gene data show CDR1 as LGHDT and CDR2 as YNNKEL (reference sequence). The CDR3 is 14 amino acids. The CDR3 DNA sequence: TGTGCCAGCAGCCCCCGCGGGGGGCCAGAGACCCAGTACTTC. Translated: CASSPRGGPETQYF.

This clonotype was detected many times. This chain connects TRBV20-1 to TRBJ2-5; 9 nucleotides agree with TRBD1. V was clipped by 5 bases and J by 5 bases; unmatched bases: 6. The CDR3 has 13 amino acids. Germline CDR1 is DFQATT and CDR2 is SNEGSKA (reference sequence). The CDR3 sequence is CSAQHGTGETQYF. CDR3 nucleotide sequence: TGCAGTGCTCAACACGGGACAGGGGAGACCCAGTACTTC.

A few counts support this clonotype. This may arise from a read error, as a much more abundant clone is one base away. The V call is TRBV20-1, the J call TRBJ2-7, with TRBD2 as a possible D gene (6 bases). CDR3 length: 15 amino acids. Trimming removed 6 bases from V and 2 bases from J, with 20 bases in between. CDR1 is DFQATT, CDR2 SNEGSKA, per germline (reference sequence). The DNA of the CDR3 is TGCAGTGCCGCCAGGGCCGGGACTGGAGCCTACGAGCAGTACTTC. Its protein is CSAARAGTGAYEQYF.

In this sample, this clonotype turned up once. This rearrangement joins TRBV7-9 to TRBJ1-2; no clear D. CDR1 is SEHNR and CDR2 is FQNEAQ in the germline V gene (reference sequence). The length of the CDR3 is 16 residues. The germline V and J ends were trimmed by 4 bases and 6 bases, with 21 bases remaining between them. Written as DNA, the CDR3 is TGTGCCAGCAGCTCCACCCTAAGTGGGGATTACAATGGCTACACCTTC. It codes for CASSSTLSGDYNGYTF.

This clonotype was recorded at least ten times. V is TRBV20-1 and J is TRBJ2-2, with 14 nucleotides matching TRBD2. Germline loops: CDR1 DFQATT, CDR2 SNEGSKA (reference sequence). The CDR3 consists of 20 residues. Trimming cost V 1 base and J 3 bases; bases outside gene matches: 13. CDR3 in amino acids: CSARGVPGLAGGLDTGELFF. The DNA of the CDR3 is TGCAGTGCTAGAGGAGTCCCCGGACTAGCGGGAGGATTGGACACCGGGGAGCTGTTTTTT.

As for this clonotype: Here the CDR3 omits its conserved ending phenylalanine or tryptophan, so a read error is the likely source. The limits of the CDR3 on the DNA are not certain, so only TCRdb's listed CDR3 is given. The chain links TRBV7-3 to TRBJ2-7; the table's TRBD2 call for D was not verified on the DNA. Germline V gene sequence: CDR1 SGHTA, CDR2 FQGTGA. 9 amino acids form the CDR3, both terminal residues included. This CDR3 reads CASSLRGRI.

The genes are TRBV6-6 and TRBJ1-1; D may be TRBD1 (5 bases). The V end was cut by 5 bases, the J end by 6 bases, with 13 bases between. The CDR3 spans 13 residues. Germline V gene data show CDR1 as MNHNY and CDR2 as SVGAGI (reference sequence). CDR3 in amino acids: CASSETRVSEAFF. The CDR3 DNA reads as TGTGCCAGCAGTGAAACCAGGGTATCTGAAGCTTTCTTT.

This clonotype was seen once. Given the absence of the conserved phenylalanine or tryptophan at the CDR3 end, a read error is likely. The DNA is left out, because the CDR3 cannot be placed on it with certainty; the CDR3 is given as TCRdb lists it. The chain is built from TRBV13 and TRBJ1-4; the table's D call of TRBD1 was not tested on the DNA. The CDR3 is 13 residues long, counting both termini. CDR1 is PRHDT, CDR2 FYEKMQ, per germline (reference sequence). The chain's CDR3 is CASSEGAVEKLPV.

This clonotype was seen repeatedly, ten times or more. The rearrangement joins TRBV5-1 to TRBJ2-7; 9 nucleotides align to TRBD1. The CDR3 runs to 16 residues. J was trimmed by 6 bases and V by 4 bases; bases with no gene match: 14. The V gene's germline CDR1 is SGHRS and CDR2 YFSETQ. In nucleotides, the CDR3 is TGCGCCAGCAGCCCTACCGCCGGGACAGGGTCAGCCGAGCAGTACTTC. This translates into CASSPTAGTGSAEQYF.

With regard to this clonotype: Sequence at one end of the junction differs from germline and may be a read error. CDR3 sequence reads: CASSAPRGDQGTQYF. CDR3 DNA: TGTGCCAGCAGTGCCCCTCGAGGAGACCAAGGGACCCAGTACTTC. This sequence joins TRBV25-1 and TRBJ2-5; D is unclear. The germline V gene encodes CDR1 MGHDK and CDR2 SYGVNS. CDR3 size: 15 residues.

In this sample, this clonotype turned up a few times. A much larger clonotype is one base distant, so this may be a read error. The CDR3 bases are TGCGCCAGCAGCCGGACTAGCGCCTACGACCAGTACTTC. Its translation: CASSRTSAYDQYF. This chain joins TRBV5-1 and TRBJ2-7; 9 nucleotides match TRBD2. The CDR3 runs to 13 residues. Per the germline V gene, CDR1 is SGHRS and CDR2 is YFSETQ.

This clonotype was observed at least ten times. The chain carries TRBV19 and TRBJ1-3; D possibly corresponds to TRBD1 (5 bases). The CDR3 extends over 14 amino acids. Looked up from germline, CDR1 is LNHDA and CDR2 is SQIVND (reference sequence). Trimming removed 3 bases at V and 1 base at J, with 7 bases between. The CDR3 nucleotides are TGTGCCAGTAGTATCGGGGGATCTGGAAACACCATATATTTT. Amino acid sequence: CASSIGGSGNTIYF.